These 22 T cell receptor beta chains were sequenced from one sample in a study of T cell responses to AZD1222 COVID-19 vaccine. Measured with immunoSEQ multiplex PCR; TCRdb has only the in-frame clones, and not every one. Of about 110,000 clones listed, about 82% are singletons. The sample consisted of peripheral blood, taken on day 0 of AZD1222 vaccination. These receptors came from an adult in good health.

The chain carries TRBV6-5 and TRBJ1-2; D may be TRBD1 (6 bases). V shed 2 bases and J shed 2 bases, with 9 bases lying between them. CDR1 is MNHEY, CDR2 SVGAGI, per germline. CDR3 length equals 14 residues. CDR3 nucleotides: TGTGCCAGCAGTTACGTTGACAGGAACTATGGCTACACCTTC. Translating it yields CASSYVDRNYGYTF.

The J gene is TRBJ2-2, the V gene TRBV7-9, with no clear D. The germline V gene encodes CDR1 SEHNR and CDR2 FQNEAQ (reference sequence). Trimming shortened V by 5 bases and J by 5 bases, and 15 bases separated the two germline ends. The CDR3 covers 15 residues. CDR3 nucleotides: TGTGCCAGCAGCACCCGGCCCCAGGTGACCGGGGAGCTGTTTTTT. As protein: CASSTRPQVTGELFF.

This clone has more than one count but fewer than ten. The chain is built from TRBV5-8 and TRBJ1-6, with 12 bases identical to TRBD1. Trimming removed 4 bases from V and 8 bases from J; junction bases left unmatched: 7. Per the germline V gene, CDR1 is SGHTS and CDR2 is YDEGEE. The CDR3 is 16 amino acids. The CDR3 here is CASSPGDRGLDSPLHF. The CDR3, as DNA: TGTGCCAGCAGCCCGGGGGACAGGGGGCTCGATTCACCCCTCCACTTT. The whole variable domain, remainder taken from reference TRBV5-8 and TRBJ1-6, is EAGVTQSPTHLIKTRGQQATLRCSPISGHTSVYWYQQALGLGLQFLLWYDEGEERNRGNFPPRFSGRQFPNYSSELNVNALELEDSALYLCASSPGDRGLDSPLHFGNGTRLTVT.

This clone was picked up a small number of times. The DNA of the CDR3 is TGCGCCAGCAGCCGGGGACCGAGTCGAGAGCAGTACTTC. It encodes CASSRGPSREQYF. The chain couples TRBV5-1 to TRBJ2-7; D is possibly TRBD1 or TRBD2 (5 bases each). Germline CDR1 reads SGHRS; CDR2 reads YFSETQ. The length of the CDR3 is 13 residues. The V gene lost 4 bases and the J gene lost 7 bases, with 15 bases spanning the gap.

This clone was found once. The rearrangement joins TRBV7-9 to TRBJ1-2; TRBD1 matches 10 bases. CDR3 size: 15 residues. J lost 6 bases, V lost 4 bases, and 8 bases had no gene match. In germline, CDR1 is SEHNR, CDR2 FQNEAQ (reference sequence). The CDR3 nucleotides read TGTGCCAGCAGCTCGTCATGGACAGGGGGAGATGGCTACACCTTC. Protein sequence: CASSSSWTGGDGYTF.

This clone was found a few times. J is TRBJ1-1 and V is TRBV4-1, with a possible D match to TRBD1 (6 bases). CDR3 length: 14 residues. V was shortened by 0 bases and J by 10 bases, with 15 bases between the two germline ends. Germline V gene lookup returns CDR1 MGHRA and CDR2 YSYEKL. In DNA form, the CDR3 reads TGCGCCAGCAGCCAAGACCTAGGGGGGAGAGGAGCTTTCTTT. It yields the protein CASSQDLGGRGAFF.

This clone showed up just a few times. This rearrangement joins TRBV4-1 to TRBJ2-7; D is possibly TRBD1 (5 bases). Trimming stripped 6 bases from V and 6 bases from J, with 21 bases between. Germline V CDR1 and CDR2: MGHRA, YSYEKL. The CDR3 has 15 amino acids. The CDR3 nucleotides read TGCGCCAGCAGGCCCTCTGGGGCCTGGGGCGGCGAGCAGTACTTC. Its translation is CASRPSGAWGGEQYF.

V and J are TRBV3-1 (or the pseudogene TRBV3-2) and TRBJ2-7; TRBD2 matches 9 bases. The germline gives CDR1 LGHDT, CDR2 YNNKEL (reference sequence). The CDR3 consists of 15 residues. Trimming cost V 3 bases and J 3 bases; bases outside gene matches: 6. The CDR3 region is CASSQVAGVNYEQYF. The CDR3 DNA sequence: TGTGCCAGCAGCCAGGTAGCGGGGGTGAACTACGAGCAGTACTTC.

This chain uses TRBV18 with TRBJ2-5, with D maybe TRBD1 (6 bases). This CDR3 is 13 amino acids long. CDR1 and CDR2 from the germline V gene are KGHSH and LQKENI. Trimming cost V 3 bases and J 5 bases, with 10 bases left between them. DNA for the CDR3: TGTGCCAGCTCACCCCCAAGGGGGGAGACCCAGTACTTC. It specifies CASSPPRGETQYF.

The CDR3 spells CASSPVQGGYGYTF. The CDR3 nucleotides are TGTGCCAGTAGTCCCGTACAGGGAGGCTATGGCTACACCTTC. The rearrangement uses TRBV19 and TRBJ1-2; the D gene is possibly TRBD1 (6 bases). Between the trimmed V and J ends, which lost 5 bases and 4 bases, there was a span of 14 bases. The length of the CDR3 is 14 residues. The germline V gene has CDR1 LNHDA and CDR2 SQIVND (reference sequence).

This clone was counted a few times. This chain connects TRBV6-6 to TRBJ2-7, with 10 positions matching TRBD1. V shed 3 bases, J shed 2 bases, and the junction held 4 bases outside the gene matches. The CDR3 spans 15 residues. Germline lookup yields CDR1 MNHNY and CDR2 SVGAGI (reference sequence). Here the CDR3 reads CASSYRDRGTYEQYF. In nucleotides, the CDR3 is TGTGCCAGCAGTTATCGGGACAGGGGCACCTACGAGCAGTACTTC.

The J gene is TRBJ1-5, the V gene TRBV19; D may be TRBD1 (6 bases). Trimming took 6 bases from V and 2 from J, leaving 14 bases between them. The length of the CDR3 is 15 residues. CDR1 and CDR2 from the germline V gene are LNHDA and SQIVND (reference sequence). CDR3 region: CASRPTGNGNQPQHF. As DNA, the CDR3 is TGTGCCAGTAGGCCGACAGGAAACGGCAATCAGCCCCAGCATTTT. The full variable domain, completed using reference TRBV19 and TRBJ1-5, is DGGITQSPKYLFRKEGQNVTLSCEQNLNHDAMYWYRQDPGQGLRLIYYSQIVNDFQKGDIAEGYSVSREKKESFPLTVTSAQKNPTAFYLCASRPTGNGNQPQHFGDGTRLSIL.

V gene TRBV7-9 combines with J gene TRBJ1-1, with D possibly TRBD1 on 6 matching bases. Germline V CDR1 and CDR2: SEHNR, FQNEAQ (reference sequence). The V end was cut by 1 base, the J end by 4 bases, with 10 bases between. The CDR3 has 14 amino acids. CDR3 region: CASSLEVGATEAFF. The DNA for the CDR3 is TGTGCCAGCAGCTTAGAGGTGGGGGCCACTGAAGCTTTCTTT. Combining the CDR3 with reference TRBV7-9 and TRBJ1-1 gives the whole variable domain DTGVSQNPRHKITKRGQNVTFRCDPISEHNRLYWYRQTLGQGPEFLTYFQNEAQLEKSRLLSDRFSAERPKGSFSTLEIQRTEQGDSAMYLCASSLEVGATEAFFGQGTRLTVV.

In its sample, this clone was seen once. The V and J genes are TRBV7-8 and TRBJ1-4, with 7 bases identical to TRBD1. CDR1 and CDR2 from the germline V gene are SGHVS and FQNEAQ. The V segment lost 6 bases and the J segment 5 bases; nucleotides outside the gene matches: 9. The CDR3 totals 15 residues. Here the CDR3 reads CASRQRLQGNEKLFF. CDR3 nucleotide sequence: TGTGCCAGCAGGCAACGGCTACAGGGGAATGAAAAACTGTTTTTT.

V and J are TRBV27 and TRBJ2-1, with a weak D call TRBD1 (6 bases). The CDR3 is 15 residues long. Trimming cost V 5 bases and J 0 bases, with 11 bases left between them. CDR1 and CDR2 (germline): MNHEY, SMNVEV (reference sequence). CDR3 sequence reads: CASSVQGSSYNEQFF. In DNA form, the CDR3 reads TGTGCCAGCAGTGTACAGGGAAGCTCCTACAATGAGCAGTTCTTC.

This clone has a single count. The CDR3 DNA is TGTGCCAGCAGCGCCAAACAGGGACGGGTCTACAATGAGCAGTTCTTC. This codes for CASSAKQGRVYNEQFF. The chain has TRBV9 and TRBJ2-1; TRBD1 might be the D (6 bases). Germline V CDR1 and CDR2: SGDLS, YYNGEE. The ends were cut back, 3 bases at V and 3 bases at J, with 16 bases in the middle. The CDR3 loop spans 16 amino acids.

This clone was detected once. CDR3 region: CASGRLNTEAFF. CDR3 sequence (DNA): TGTGCCAGCGGCCGGTTGAACACTGAAGCTTTCTTT. This rearrangement joins TRBV5-5 to TRBJ1-1; D is unclear. This CDR3 spans 12 amino acids. Germline CDR1 and CDR2: SGHKS and YYEKEE (reference sequence). The V end lost 7 bases, the J end lost 0 bases, and 7 bases lay between the germline ends.

V usage is TRBV28 and J usage is TRBJ1-3; D is ambiguous. This CDR3 comprises 14 residues. The V end was cut by 4 bases, the J end by 0 bases, with 7 bases between. Germline-derived CDR1 and CDR2 are MDHEN and SYDVKM. CDR3 nucleotides: TGTGCCAGCAGTTCCCGGAACTCTGGAAACACCATATATTTT. It translates to CASSSRNSGNTIYF.

The chain links TRBV2 to TRBJ2-2; TRBD1 aligns across 7 bases. V shed 7 bases, J shed 8 bases, and the junction held 7 bases outside the gene matches. The CDR3 runs 13 residues. Germline V lookup: CDR1 SNHLY, CDR2 FYNNEI. The CDR3 DNA follows: TGTGCCAGCAATATCGACAGGGCAGGGGAGCTGTTTTTT. It is translated as CASNIDRAGELFF.

This chain links TRBV7-2 with TRBJ2-1; possible D gene TRBD2, 5 bases. This CDR3 contains 14 residues. Germline CDR1 reads SGHTA; CDR2 reads FQGNSA. V was trimmed by 1 base and J by 8 bases, leaving 12 bases between them. CDR3 residues: CASSLGLGRDEQFF. The CDR3 DNA reads TGTGCCAGCAGCTTAGGGTTAGGGCGGGATGAGCAGTTCTTC.

The chain has TRBV19 and TRBJ1-4, with 9 bases fitting TRBD1. The CDR3 is 14 residues long. Germline values: CDR1 LNHDA, CDR2 SQIVND (reference sequence). The V and J ends lost 6 bases and 7 bases, in that order; junction bases with no gene match: 6. CDR3 in amino acids: CASRGQGGGEKLFF. In nucleotides, the CDR3 is TGTGCCAGTAGGGGACAGGGAGGTGGTGAAAAACTGTTTTTT.

The chain has TRBV7-3 and TRBJ1-6; D uncertain. Per germline, CDR1 SGHTA and CDR2 FQGTGA. The ends were cut back, 5 bases at V and 9 bases at J, with 17 bases in the middle. There are 15 residues in the CDR3. CDR3 DNA: TGTGCCAGCAGCCAGAGCTGGGGATTTGGTTCACCCCTCCACTTT. Protein sequence: CASSQSWGFGSPLHF.